Below, 29 T cell receptor beta chains from the same sample are listed, as sequenced in a study of response to subunit inactivated influenza vaccine. TCRdb independently ran MiXCR on the RT-PCR reads; one entry per CDR3 protein. Among about 570,000 distinct CDR3 sequences listed, about 11% were seen once. This sample was also put to use in a study of T cells expressing NK-cell markers. In that study: Making the TCR beta cDNA relied on 5'RACE template switching with UMIs.

The sequenced sample was PBMCs from blood, obtained on the day of vaccination. These receptors were collected from a man aged 50 to 59 who received an inactivated influenza vaccine.

The chain is built from TRBV12-3 or TRBV12-4 and TRBJ1-1; 9 nucleotides line up with TRBD1. The CDR3 length is 16 residues. J gave up 1 base and V 8 bases, and 11 bases lay outside the gene matches. CDR3 residues: CASAQGAVLSNTEAFF. DNA of the CDR3: TGTGCCAGCGCACAGGGGGCTGTATTGTCGAACACTGAAGCTTTCTTT.

This clonotype was counted only a few times. The chain carries TRBV7-2 and TRBJ2-1; TRBD1 matches 7 bases. The V segment lost 5 bases and the J segment 4 bases; nucleotides outside the gene matches: 5. The CDR3 has 14 amino acids. Germline lookup yields CDR1 SGHTA and CDR2 FQGNSA. For the CDR3, the DNA is TGTGCCAGCAGCCCGGGACAGAAGTACAATGAGCAGTTCTTC. The encoded protein is CASSPGQKYNEQFF. The full variable domain, its missing parts supplied by reference TRBV7-2 and TRBJ2-1, is GAGVSQSPSNKVTEKGKDVELRCDPISGHTALYWYRQSLGQGLEFLIYFQGNSAPDKSGLPSDRFSAERTGGSVSTLTIQRTQQEDSAVYLCASSPGQKYNEQFFGPGTRLTVL.

This clonotype was seen only a few times. The chain couples TRBV20-1 to TRBJ1-4; D ambiguous. Germline assignment: CDR1 DFQATT and CDR2 SNEGSKA (reference sequence). V was cut by 3 bases and J by 0 bases, with 5 bases left in between. The length of the CDR3 is 13 residues. DNA of the CDR3: TGCAGTGCTAGCCGGGCAACTAATGAAAAACTGTTTTTT. It yields the protein CSASRATNEKLFF.

In its sample, this clonotype was seen many times. The V call is TRBV20-1, the J call TRBJ1-1, with D unresolved. The CDR3 spans 12 residues. Germline V gene sequence: CDR1 DFQATT, CDR2 SNEGSKA (reference sequence). The V end was cut by 4 bases, the J end by 1 base, with 7 bases between. Here the CDR3 reads CSAMTRNTEAFF. The CDR3 DNA sequence: TGCAGTGCTATGACACGGAACACTGAAGCTTTCTTT.

This clonotype was detected only a few times. The chain employs TRBV5-1 and TRBJ2-5; TRBD1 agrees at 7 bases. CDR3 size: 13 residues. Germline V lookup: CDR1 SGHRS, CDR2 YFSETQ. Unmatched junction bases numbered 2, after V lost 2 bases and J lost 4 bases. The CDR3 reads CASSLQGSETQYF. In nucleotides, the CDR3 is TGCGCCAGCAGCTTACAGGGGTCAGAGACCCAGTACTTC.

This clonotype turned up a few times. The chain is built from TRBV14 and TRBJ2-7; 8 nucleotides align to TRBD1. V shed 8 bases, J shed 6 bases, and the junction held 9 bases outside the gene matches. Per the germline V gene, CDR1 is SGHDN and CDR2 is FVKESK. The CDR3 contains 13 residues. CDR3 bases: TGTGCCAGCGCACCCCAACAGGGGGGCGAGCAGTACTTC. Amino acids: CASAPQQGGEQYF.

The sample holds a few counts of this clonotype. The chain couples TRBV6-5 to TRBJ2-1; D gene uncertain. V was trimmed by 0 bases and J by 6 bases, leaving 18 bases between them. In germline, CDR1 is MNHEY, CDR2 SVGAGI. CDR3 length: 17 residues. Written as DNA, the CDR3 is TGTGCCAGCAGTTACTCGAAGGGATTACGGGCGGTCAATGAGCAGTTCTTC. Translated, it gives CASSYSKGLRAVNEQFF.

The chain carries TRBV5-1 and TRBJ1-1; D gene uncertain. V was clipped by 2 bases and J by 0 bases, with 14 bases between them. This CDR3 has 16 residues. Germline lookup yields CDR1 SGHRS and CDR2 YFSETQ. In DNA, the CDR3 is TGCGCCAGCAGCTTTTGGTCCCGGGATGTGAACACTGAAGCTTTCTTT. The encoded protein is CASSFWSRDVNTEAFF.

This clonotype has just a few counts. The J gene is TRBJ2-3, the V gene TRBV12-3 or TRBV12-4; D is unresolved. Trimming removed 5 bases at V and 8 bases at J, with 8 bases between. CDR3 size: 11 residues. Here the CDR3 DNA reads TGTGCCAGCAGTCCGTCGAGTACGCAGTATTTT. This codes for CASSPSSTQYF.

This chain joins TRBV20-1 and TRBJ2-3; D might be TRBD2 (5 bases). Germline V gene lookup returns CDR1 DFQATT and CDR2 SNEGSKA (reference sequence). V was trimmed by 5 bases and J by 7 bases, leaving 13 bases between them. The CDR3 is made up of 12 amino acids. The CDR3, as DNA: TGCAGTGCTCCCCGGACGGACTATACGCAGTATTTT. This encodes CSAPRTDYTQYF.

V and J are TRBV6-2 or TRBV6-3 and TRBJ2-5, with D possibly TRBD1 on 6 matching bases. CDR1 and CDR2 from the germline V gene are MNHEY and SVGEGT. The CDR3 runs to 16 residues. V was pared by 1 base and J by 5 bases, with 17 bases between. CDR3 bases: TGTGCCAGCAGTTACTATCATACAGGGCCGGAGGAGACCCAGTACTTC. Protein product: CASSYYHTGPEETQYF.

This sequence joins TRBV6-1 and TRBJ2-7; D is possibly TRBD1 (6 bases). CDR1 MNHNS and CDR2 SASEGT come from the germline V gene. The CDR3 is 13 residues long. V lost 6 bases, J lost 2 bases, and 11 bases lay in between. The CDR3 is CASRDSTTYEQYF. The CDR3 nucleotides are TGTGCCAGCAGGGACAGTACGACCTACGAGCAGTACTTC.

This clonotype has only a few counts. This rearrangement joins TRBV29-1 to TRBJ2-5; D perhaps matches TRBD1 (6 bases). Germline V gene sequence: CDR1 SQVTM, CDR2 ANQGSEA. The CDR3 extends over 13 amino acids. The CDR3 loop is CSLGTLGKETQYF. The CDR3 nucleotides read TGCAGTTTAGGGACATTGGGGAAAGAGACCCAGTACTTC.

The chain links TRBV20-1 to TRBJ2-2, with D unresolved. Germline V gene data show CDR1 as DFQATT and CDR2 as SNEGSKA (reference sequence). V dropped 6 bases and J dropped 3 bases, with 11 bases sitting between them. The CDR3 runs 13 residues. CDR3 loop: CSATRTYTGELFF. The CDR3 DNA is TGCAGTGCCACTCGGACCTACACCGGGGAGCTGTTTTTT.

This clonotype was seen only a few times. This rearrangement joins TRBV14 to TRBJ2-2; no firm D call. This CDR3 region has 13 residues. V lost 1 base and J 3 bases, leaving 3 bases between the germline ends. The V gene's germline CDR1 is SGHDN and CDR2 FVKESK. CDR3 amino acids: CASSQVDTGELFF. DNA for the CDR3: TGTGCCAGCAGCCAAGTGGACACCGGGGAGCTGTTTTTT.

The genes are TRBV7-2 and TRBJ1-4; possibly TRBD1 for D (5 bases). The germline V gene has CDR1 SGHTA and CDR2 FQGNSA. This CDR3 is 14 amino acids long. Trimming removed 3 bases at V and 7 bases at J, with 12 bases between. The CDR3 spells CASSFPGRSEKLFF. The CDR3 bases are TGTGCCAGCAGCTTTCCGGGACGGTCTGAAAAACTGTTTTTT. The full variable domain, with the rest looked up from reference TRBV7-2 and TRBJ1-4, is GAGVSQSPSNKVTEKGKDVELRCDPISGHTALYWYRQSLGQGLEFLIYFQGNSAPDKSGLPSDRFSAERTGGSVSTLTIQRTQQEDSAVYLCASSFPGRSEKLFFGSGTQLSVL.

This rearrangement joins TRBV5-1 to TRBJ2-5, with 7 bases identical to TRBD2. CDR3 size: 17 residues. Trimming at V came to 0 bases and at J to 3 bases, leaving 11 bases not matched to a gene. Germline V gives CDR1 SGHRS, CDR2 YFSETQ. The CDR3 loop is CASSLAVNGGIEETQYF. CDR3 nucleotides: TGCGCCAGCAGCTTGGCTGTGAACGGGGGGATAGAAGAGACCCAGTACTTC.

The J gene is TRBJ2-7, the V gene TRBV5-1; TRBD2 agrees at 8 bases. The CDR3 is 17 amino acids. Germline V gene data show CDR1 as SGHRS and CDR2 as YFSETQ. Losses at the gene ends were 4 bases for V and 0 bases for J; bases not matched to a gene: 12. CDR3 sequence: CASSVGLTSASSYEQYF. CDR3 nucleotide sequence: TGCGCCAGCAGCGTGGGACTGACTAGCGCCTCCTCCTACGAGCAGTACTTC.

The chain joins TRBV7-9 to TRBJ2-1; D is unclear. V was pared by 0 bases and J by 6 bases, with 18 bases between. CDR3 size: 17 residues. CDR1 is SEHNR, CDR2 FQNEAQ, per germline (reference sequence). The CDR3 loop reads CASSLASLAVSLNEQFF. CDR3 nucleotides: TGTGCCAGCAGCTTAGCCTCTCTGGCGGTATCACTCAATGAGCAGTTCTTC.

V gene TRBV28 combines with J gene TRBJ1-2, with TRBD1 as a possible D gene (5 bases). The CDR3 consists of 19 residues. The ends were cut back, 3 bases at V and 2 bases at J, with 25 bases in the middle. Germline CDR1 reads MDHEN; CDR2 reads SYDVKM. In DNA form, the CDR3 reads TGTGCCAGCAGTTTCCGTTCGGGACCCCCGAGGCGCCTCAACTATGGCTACACCTTC. This gives the protein CASSFRSGPPRRLNYGYTF.

In its sample, this clonotype was seen a few times. The germline gene is not matched at one end of the junction; a read error may be the cause. The chain is built from TRBV12-3 or TRBV12-4 and TRBJ2-5, with a weak D call TRBD2 (6 bases). There are 14 residues in the CDR3. As DNA, the CDR3 is TGTGCCAGCAGTTTAACCCCAGGGACTGAGAACCAGTACTTC. It translates to CASSLTPGTENQYF.

The chain has TRBV10-3 and TRBJ2-1; D might be TRBD1 or TRBD2, each matching 5 bases. The germline CDR1 and CDR2 sequences are ENHRY and SYGVKD. V lost 8 bases to trimming and J lost 1 base, with 21 bases between them. The CDR3 spans 17 residues. As DNA, the CDR3 is TGTGCCATCTCATCGCTGGGCCGGGGCGAGTCCTACAATGAGCAGTTCTTC. Encoded protein: CAISSLGRGESYNEQFF.

This clonotype was seen a handful of times. The chain carries TRBV15 and TRBJ2-1; D unclear. V lost 0 bases and J lost 6, with 15 bases in between. Germline V lookup: CDR1 LNHNV, CDR2 YYDKDF (reference sequence). The length of the CDR3 is 16 residues. This CDR3 is CATSREFISTGNEQFF. The CDR3 nucleotides are TGTGCCACCAGCAGAGAATTTATTTCGACTGGCAATGAGCAGTTCTTC.

In its sample, this clonotype was seen a few times. V is TRBV27 and J is TRBJ1-1; D is perhaps TRBD1 (5 bases). V was pared by 6 bases and J by 4 bases, with 15 bases between. CDR3 size: 14 residues. From germline, CDR1 is MNHEY and CDR2 SMNVEV (reference sequence). The CDR3 DNA is TGTGCCAGCAGGACGGGGGGGGGTATCACTGAAGCTTTCTTT. Its translation is CASRTGGGITEAFF.

The table lists this clonotype with a few counts. This chain uses TRBV12-3 or TRBV12-4 with TRBJ1-4; 10 positions agree with TRBD1. The CDR3 has 15 residues. J gave up 4 bases and V 6 bases, and 5 bases lay outside the gene matches. CDR3 amino acids: CASRTGQGGNEKLFF. The DNA for the CDR3 is TGTGCCAGCAGGACCGGACAGGGGGGTAATGAAAAACTGTTTTTT.

The chain employs TRBV9 and TRBJ2-7, with D maybe TRBD1 (6 bases). Trimming pared 4 bases from V and 4 bases from J, leaving 18 bases between. This CDR3 is 15 amino acids long. Germline V gene sequence: CDR1 SGDLS, CDR2 YYNGEE. Here the CDR3 DNA reads TGTGCCAGCAGCCCTCTTATGGGACACCAATACGAGCAGTACTTC. This encodes CASSPLMGHQYEQYF.

In its sample, this clonotype was seen a few times. This chain links TRBV15 with TRBJ1-1, with 8 bases identical to TRBD1. The length of the CDR3 is 14 residues. With V trimmed by 6 bases and J by 1 base, 4 bases remained unmatched. Germline CDR1 is LNHNV and CDR2 is YYDKDF (reference sequence). CDR3 in DNA: TGTGCCACCAGAAGGACAGGGAGGAACACTGAAGCTTTCTTT. Its translation is CATRRTGRNTEAFF.

DNA of the CDR3: TGCGCCAGCAGCCCCGACAGGGGGCAATACTATGGCTACACCTTC. Residues: CASSPDRGQYYGYTF. This chain uses TRBV4-3 with TRBJ1-2; 10 bases map to TRBD1. J gave up 3 bases and V 4 bases, and 5 bases lay outside the gene matches. The CDR3 is 15 amino acids. From germline, CDR1 is LGHNA and CDR2 YSLEER.

The V and J genes are TRBV18 and TRBJ2-7; 7 nucleotides align to TRBD1. The CDR3 spans 14 residues. J gave up 4 bases and V 0 bases, and 3 bases lay outside the gene matches. The germline CDR1 and CDR2 sequences are KGHSH and LQKENI. CDR3 coding DNA: TGTGCCAGCTCACCACCCATGGGACAGTACGAGCAGTACTTC. Its translation: CASSPPMGQYEQYF.